This T cell receptor beta chain was documented in a study of T cells in Graves' hyperthyroidism and ophthalmopathy. The V and J ends lost 8 bases and 0 bases, in that order; junction bases with no gene match: 13. This CDR3 has 18 amino acids. The germline CDR1 and CDR2 sequences are MDHEN and SYDVKM. What was amplified from RNA transcripts were TCR beta CDR3 regions. The TCR CDR3 first-round RT-PCR relied on the HTBI primer set. TCRdb independently ran MiXCR on the multiplex PCR reads; one entry per CDR3 protein. This table holds around 500,000 distinct CDR3 sequences, around a fifth found once. A patient was excluded if there was uncontrolled infection, other autoimmune disease, pregnancy or lactation. This clonotype was recorded at least ten times.

This sequence originates from an older woman with Graves' ophthalmopathy. The sequencing sample was made of blood. The chain combines TRBV28 with TRBJ2-5; 12 nucleotides align to TRBD2. CDR3 DNA: TGTGCCAGCCGAACGATTCTGGGGACTAGCGGGTACCAAGAGACCCAGTACTTC. This gives the protein CASRTILGTSGYQETQYF.